This is a list of T cell receptor beta chains from one sample in a study of breast tumors, draining lymph nodes, adjacent tissues. TCRdb reprocessed the multiplex PCR reads via MiXCR and lists one record per CDR3 protein. Altogether fewer than 25,000 distinct CDR3 sequences are present, more than 25% being singletons, with the ten largest covering 11%. The sequenced material came from breast tumor tissue. The receptors were gathered from a female donor with breast cancer. Some clones in this sample may be carry-over from other donors' samples. Each CDR3 is given with its conserved first and last residue. A D gene is named only where the DNA matches it firmly. A clone size is listed for some rows: how often the clone was seen (once, few, many), or a class if it is expanded.

TRBD1	.	TRBJ2-7	TRBV20-1	TGCAGTGCTGAGACCCCTGGGACAGAGACCCACGAGCAGTACTTC	CSAETPGTETHEQYF
TRBD2	.	TRBJ2-7	TRBV5-6	TGTGCCAGCAGCCGAGCCGGGACTAGCGGGACCTACGAGCAGTACTTC	CASSRAGTSGTYEQYF
TRBD2	many	TRBJ2-3	TRBV4-2	TGTGCCAGCAGCCAAGAAGCGGGGAGGTACGGCACAGATACGCAGTATTTT	CASSQEAGRYGTDTQYF
TRBD1	many	TRBJ2-7	TRBV6-2/TRBV6-3	TGTGCCAGCAGTTTTTGGGACAGGGGCAACGAGCAGTACTTC	CASSFWDRGNEQYF
.	many	TRBJ2-2	TRBV24-1	TGTGCCACCAGTGATTTATGGGGATCTGGGGAGCTGTTTTTT	CATSDLWGSGELFF
TRBD1	many	TRBJ1-5	TRBV7-2	TGTGCCAGCAGCCAACGACAGGGGGCACGAGGCAATCAGCCCCAGCATTTT	CASSQRQGARGNQPQHF
TRBD1	many	TRBJ2-7	TRBV20-1	TGCAGTGCTAGTTGGGACAGGGGGCTCGAGCAGTACTTC	CSASWDRGLEQYF
.	many	TRBJ2-7	TRBV5-1	TGCGCCAGCAGCACCCCGGTGGGAGGACCTCCTTACGAGCAGTACTTC	CASSTPVGGPPYEQYF
.	many	TRBJ2-7	TRBV20-1	TGCAGTGCAAACAACCGGGACTTTACCTACGAGCAGTACTTC	CSANNRDFTYEQYF
TRBD1	many	TRBJ1-4	TRBV11-1	TGTGCCAGCAGCTTAGCAGGGCAGGGGGCGAGAACTAATGAAAAACTGTTTTTT	CASSLAGQGARTNEKLFF
.	.	TRBJ2-1	TRBV11-2	TGTGCCAGCAGCCCCATAAAGGACAAATTCTACAATGAGCAGTTCTTC	CASSPIKDKFYNEQFF
.	many	TRBJ2-7	TRBV5-1	TGCGCCAGCAGCTTGGGGGAGGATCGGGGCTACGAGCAGTACTTC	CASSLGEDRGYEQYF
TRBD1	.	TRBJ1-4	TRBV5-1	TGCGCCAGCAGCCGGAGGAGGGACAGGGGGCGGGAAAAACTGTTTTTT	CASSRRRDRGREKLFF
.	many	TRBJ2-7	TRBV9	TGTGCCAGCAGTGAAGGGGGTTCGAACTACGAGCAGTACTTC	CASSEGGSNYEQYF
TRBD2	.	TRBJ2-7	TRBV20-1	TGCAGTGCTAGAGATCGGGTTAGCGGGGGCGAGCAGTACTTC	CSARDRVSGGEQYF